A selection of T cell receptor beta chains follows, all from one sample in a study of identical twins. Each CDR3 protein is one row after TCRdb ran MiXCR on the 5' RACE reads. The table records 450,000 to 650,000 distinct CDR3 sequences, roughly 15% of them present only once. The same data also contributed to another study, on yellow fever vaccine responses in identical twins.

Sequenced: CD4+ T cells sorted from blood. The receptors come from a woman between 18 and 29 years old in good health. The CDR3 runs from the conserved cysteine through the conserved F or W. Fields, in order: clone size, V gene, J gene, D gene, CDR3 DNA, CDR3 protein. A D gene is named only where the DNA matches it firmly. Clone size, where shown, is once, few, many, or a class for clones that have expanded.

many	TRBV27	TRBJ2-7	TRBD2	TGTGCCAGCAGTTCCCCAACTAGCGGGGCTTACGAGCAGTACTTC	CASSSPTSGAYEQYF
.	TRBV27	TRBJ2-1	.	TGTGCCAGCAGTTTAAATCTCGGTAGAGACCAGCAGTTCTTC	CASSLNLGRDQQFF
few	TRBV2	TRBJ1-2	.	TGTGCCAGCAGTTGGGACGGAGATAACTATGGCTACACCTTC	CASSWDGDNYGYTF
.	TRBV4-3	TRBJ1-5	.	TGCGCCAGCAGCCAAGATAACAGATATAGCAATCAGCCCCAGCATTTT	CASSQDNRYSNQPQHF
.	TRBV10-3	TRBJ2-1	.	TGTGCCATCTCAGGGGCTCTCGGCAATGAGCAGTTCTTC	CAISGALGNEQFF
few	TRBV20-1	TRBJ2-3	.	TGCAGTGCTAGAGATTCAGAGCGGAGTAGCACAGATACGCAGTATTTT	CSARDSERSSTDTQYF
few	TRBV7-9	TRBJ2-2	.	TGTGCCAGCAGCTTGGCGACTCTTTCTCAGGGGACCGGGGAGCTGTTTTTT	CASSLATLSQGTGELFF
many	TRBV29-1	TRBJ2-1	TRBD2	TGCAGCGCTCAGAAGGAGCGGGGGGGCGGGGCTCCGTTCTTC	CSAQKERGGGAPFF
.	TRBV6-1	TRBJ2-4	.	TGTGCCAGCAGTGAACAGTCGAGAAACATTCAGTACTTC	CASSEQSRNIQYF
.	TRBV10-1	TRBJ2-2	.	TGCGCCAGCAGCCTCCGGGTAGGCACCGGGGAGCTGTTTTTT	CASSLRVGTGELFF
few	TRBV7-9	TRBJ2-1	TRBD1	TGTGCCAGCAGCGGGGGACAGGGCCGGCAGTTCTTC	CASSGGQGRQFF
.	TRBV20-1	TRBJ2-1	.	TGCAGTGCTAGACCCTGGGGCTGGGCCTACAATGAGCAGTTCTTC	CSARPWGWAYNEQFF
few	TRBV12-3/TRBV12-4	TRBJ1-1	.	TGTGCCAGCAGACCGGCAGGGCAGATCGCTGACGCTTTCTTT	CASRPAGQIADAFF
few	TRBV25-1	TRBJ2-6	TRBD1	TGTGCCAGCAGTGGAAGGACAGGCGCTGGGGCCAACGTCCTGACTTTC	CASSGRTGAGANVLTF
few	TRBV5-1	TRBJ1-1	.	TGCGCCAGCAGCTTGGCGGGGGGACCGATGAACACTGAAGCTTTCTTT	CASSLAGGPMNTEAFF
.	TRBV19	TRBJ2-1	TRBD2	TGTGCCAGTAGTAGGGATCTAGCGGGGGCCACCACAGAGCAGTTCTTC	CASSRDLAGATTEQFF
.	TRBV29-1	TRBJ2-1	TRBD2	TGCAGCGTTGAAGCCCTTAGCGGGGGTGGCTGGTTCTTC	CSVEALSGGGWFF
.	TRBV20-1	TRBJ2-1	.	TGCAGTGCTAGTCCCCTGCGGGACCACCGGGGTGAGCAGTTCTTC	CSASPLRDHRGEQFF
few	TRBV7-7	TRBJ2-7	.	TGTGCCAGCAGCTGGGGGCTGGGTTCTACCTACGAGCAGTACTTC	CASSWGLGSTYEQYF
few	TRBV20-1	TRBJ2-3	TRBD2	TGCAGTGCTATTGCGCGGGGGAGCACAGATACGCAGTATTTT	CSAIARGSTDTQYF
.	TRBV3-1	TRBJ2-7	TRBD2	TGTGCCAGCAGCCAAGGCCTGAGACTAGCGGGAGGAAGTTACGAGCAGTACTTC	CASSQGLRLAGGSYEQYF
few	TRBV20-1	TRBJ2-2	.	TGCAGTGCTAACGAGAAGACCGGGGAGCTGTTTTTT	CSANEKTGELFF
few	TRBV2	TRBJ1-2	TRBD1	TGTGCCAGCAGTGTAGTGACAGGGCGCTATGGCTACACCTTC	CASSVVTGRYGYTF
few	TRBV27	TRBJ1-2	.	TGTGCCAGCAGTCCCCTGGCGGCCCCGGGGGAATATGGCTACACCTTC	CASSPLAAPGEYGYTF
few	TRBV25-1	TRBJ1-6	.	TGTGCCAGCAGACCCGACGAGGGTAATTCACCCCTCCACTTT	CASRPDEGNSPLHF
once	TRBV28	TRBJ2-5	.	TGTGCCAGCAGTTTAATTCGGGGACAGACCCAGTACTTC	CASSLIRGQTQYF
few	TRBV10-1	TRBJ2-3	TRBD2	TGCGCCAGCACGTTGCAGGGGTTAGCGGGGGCCGCCACAGATACGCAGTATTTT	CASTLQGLAGAATDTQYF
.	TRBV10-3	TRBJ2-2	TRBD2	TGTGCCATCTCCCAGACTAGCGGGAAAGCCTACACCGGGGAGCTGTTTTTT	CAISQTSGKAYTGELFF
few	TRBV6-5	TRBJ1-4	TRBD1	TGTGCCAGCAGATACAGGGGAGCAAGTGAAAAACTGTTTTTT	CASRYRGASEKLFF
few	TRBV5-6	TRBJ2-1	TRBD2	TGTGCCAGCTCAACAGGGCCTAGCGGGATGGGTGAGCAGTTCTTC	CASSTGPSGMGEQFF
many	TRBV12-3/TRBV12-4	TRBJ1-1	.	TGTGCCAGCAGATTCTTACAGGGGAACACTGAAGCTTTCTTT	CASRFLQGNTEAFF
few	TRBV4-1	TRBJ2-4	TRBD1	TGCGCCAGCAGCCAACTTTGGGGACAGAGTAAAAACATTCAGTACTTC	CASSQLWGQSKNIQYF
.	TRBV7-9	TRBJ2-5	TRBD1	TGTGCCAGCAGCCCGGGACAGGGAACGCAAGAGACCCAGTACTTC	CASSPGQGTQETQYF
few	TRBV27	TRBJ2-1	TRBD1	TGTGCCAGCAGCCTCGACAGGGGCTTTGGGAATGAGCAGTTCTTC	CASSLDRGFGNEQFF
.	TRBV20-1	TRBJ2-6	TRBD1	TGCAGTGCGCCAGGGGGCCCTGGGGCCAACGTCCTGACTTTC	CSAPGGPGANVLTF
.	TRBV5-1	TRBJ2-7	.	TGCGCCAGCAGCTTGGGGGTCGGGGACTACGAGCAGTACTTC	CASSLGVGDYEQYF
many	TRBV3-1	TRBJ2-5	TRBD2	TGTGCCAGCAGCCAAGCCCCGGCTAGCGGGGACCTCCAAGAGACCCAGTACTTC	CASSQAPASGDLQETQYF
few	TRBV5-1	TRBJ2-2	.	TGCGCCAGCAGGTCTCAGGGTCAAGCGAACACCGGGGAGCTGTTTTTT	CASRSQGQANTGELFF
few	TRBV4-1	TRBJ2-5	.	TGCGCCAGCAGCCAAGGTTGGAGGGGTTTGGAGACCCAGTACTTC	CASSQGWRGLETQYF
few	TRBV20-1	TRBJ2-3	.	TGCAGTGCTCAACTCAGATCAGATACGCAGTATTTT	CSAQLRSDTQYF